This T cell receptor (beta chain) is drawn from a study of tumor and adjacent non-tumor tissue in lung cancer. Study results and caveats: Top 100 clones took a larger repertoire share in normal lung.

The V gene's germline CDR1 is SGHDT and CDR2 YYEEEE. CDR3 size: 15 residues. The library came from three nested PCR rounds adapted from ARM-PCR protocols. MiXCR was run by TCRdb on the multiplex PCR reads, yielding one entry per CDR3 protein. The sample carries about 110,000 distinct CDR3 sequences, roughly 80% recorded once. As for this clonotype: What it recognizes is unknown. One junction end disagrees with the germline gene, perhaps due to a read error.

RNA was extracted from bulk tissue without any cell sorting. The chain combines TRBV5-6 with TRBJ2-1; TRBD1 matches 10 bases. The material sequenced was lung tumor tissue. The receptor's source is a woman aged 55-70 years with non-small cell lung cancer. Here the CDR3 DNA reads TGTACCAGCAGCCTCGGGACAGGGGCACTCAATGGGCAGTTCTTC. This codes for CTSSLGTGALNGQFF.